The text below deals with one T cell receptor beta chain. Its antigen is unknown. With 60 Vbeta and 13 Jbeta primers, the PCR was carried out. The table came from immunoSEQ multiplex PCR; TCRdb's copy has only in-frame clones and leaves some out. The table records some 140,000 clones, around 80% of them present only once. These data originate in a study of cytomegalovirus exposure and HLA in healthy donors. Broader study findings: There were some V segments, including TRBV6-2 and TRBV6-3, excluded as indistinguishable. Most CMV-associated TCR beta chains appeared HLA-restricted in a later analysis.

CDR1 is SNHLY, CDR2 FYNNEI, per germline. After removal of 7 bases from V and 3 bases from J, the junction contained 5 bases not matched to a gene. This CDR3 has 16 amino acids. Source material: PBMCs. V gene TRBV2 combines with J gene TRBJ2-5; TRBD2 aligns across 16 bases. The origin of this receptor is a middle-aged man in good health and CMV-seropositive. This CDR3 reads CASTGTSGREEETQYF. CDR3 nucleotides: TGTGCCAGCACCGGGACTAGCGGGAGGGAAGAAGAGACCCAGTACTTC.